This T cell receptor (beta chain) was found in a study of long-term antiretroviral therapy in people with HIV (dated 2022 in TCRdb). In terms of the full investigation: The earliest samples were collected approximately a decade before the 2015 WHO recommendation for immediate ART, a period when ART was typically delayed until CD4 counts fell. Whether ART initiation and durable HIV suppression were associated with changes in peripheral blood TRB repertoire composition and diversity was tested in a retrospective serial study. A total of fewer than 250 cryopreserved PBMC samples came from 30 adults with confirmed HIV infection and were collected serially over a mean of approximately 6 years (range 1-12). Among the approximately 30 participants with HIV, eleven were female. No cross-contamination during QIAcube processing was shown when test extractions of a monoclonal T-cell line were performed alongside roughly 30 polyclonal samples. Results and caveats for the whole study, not just this receptor: Inferences about post-ART repertoire changes were limited because no data were available on ART adherence, viral resistance or therapy changes. Since PBMC availability was limited, sequencing covered only the TCR beta chain, with no alpha chain pairing. Expanded TRB clones identified before ART initiation dominated the repertoire across all time points, though the dominance fluctuated and decreased in many PLHIV after ART. The samples span the years 2004 to 2017, and the ART regimens used may be less effective than current regimens. A significant increase in TRB diversity was found to be associated with ART initiation, although TRB diversity was observed to remain significantly below that of transplant donor controls even after long-term ART. Narrower CDR3 length ranges were observed in HIV repertoires than in controls, and an antigen-experienced repertoire with only a slight naive shift after ART was suggested by the network structure. Because pre-ART samples had limited cell numbers, unsorted PBMC were profiled rather than sorted CD4+ and CD8+ T cells.

Inclusion was restricted to participants for whom at least one PBMC sample before ART initiation and at least two post-ART samples were available. Treatment was received in the United States of America by all participants with HIV. Before DNA extraction, cryopreserved samples of roughly 0.9-11 million PBMC were thawed and washed. At the time of the earliest PBMC sample, participants with HIV were aged between about 20 and 55 years. PBMC samples from each participant spanned 1-4 timepoints before ART initiation and 2-8 timepoints after ART initiation, with a median of 7 samples. Serial HIV viral load, CD4+ T-cell count, ART history and demographic data were obtained for every participant. Using a Qiagen kit on a QIAcube, genomic DNA was extracted from unsorted PBMC, with samples processed in batches of 12. In the case of this clone: Its target antigen remains unknown. Base qualities are not at hand, and no much larger clone is one base apart.

Sequencing of the TRB variable region was done with the immunoSEQ hsTCRB v3.0 assay at survey level resolution. TRB sequencing targeted a depth of about 35,000-55,000 T-cell genomes per sample. An Illumina MiSeq with a v3 150-cycle kit was used to sequence the pooled TRB libraries. Concerning the study's data processing: Repertoire analysis was run in R within a reproducible Nextflow workflow that covered QC, data transformation and analysis. LymphoSeq2, an R package for AIRR-Seq data exploration, was used to implement custom analyses. After excluding a few samples that yielded fewer than 5000 total TRB sequences, 190 or so HIV repertoires remained for analysis. Among the roughly 200 retained HIV repertoires, 59 were collected before ART initiation and 129 were collected after ART initiation. Repertoires were downsampled to 5000 TRB nucleotide sequences, and summary statistics were averaged over 100 downsampling iterations. Only TRB sequences with CDR3 regions of at least seven amino acids were retained for analysis. Two measures captured diversity: a Shannon entropy-derived clonality score and the Gini coefficient. In the repertoire networks, any two of the top 5000 CDR3 amino acid sequences were connected whenever the two sequences differed by an edit distance of one. For TRB CDR3 amino acid sequences, GLIPH2 was used to predict antigen specificity groups and MHC restriction. To flag known associations with CMV, EBV, HIV or tissue antigens, CDR3 amino acid sequences were compared against VDJdb and McPAS-TCR. Pre-ART, post-ART and control groups were compared with Wilcoxon signed-rank tests and Holm-Bonferroni correction. TCRdb carries this immuneACCESS record with in-frame sequences only. Its versions omit some clonotypes, under half of them owing to an unresolved V gene in the studies checked, with the rest unexplained. The V and J calls and clone size are taken from that table; D and trimming were inferred from the DNA. Present in this sample are approximately 12,000 clones, more than 80% of which were seen just once. The ten largest clones add up to about a sixth of the sample.

This TCR was recovered from a man in his forties with HIV. The source was unsorted PBMCs, collected 3.4 years after starting antiretroviral therapy.

CDR3 loop: CASSEALRGRGEQYF. The DNA sequence is given as TGTGCCAGCAGTGAAGCGCTTCGGGGGAGAGGCGAGCAGTACTTC. The chain is assembled from TRBV6-1 and TRBJ2-7; TRBD2 is a possible D gene, resting on 6 matching bases. In the germline V gene, CDR1 corresponds to MNHNS and CDR2 to SASEGT. Its CDR3 holds 15 amino acids, cysteine through phenylalanine. Only CDR3 DNA remains: 45 bases, in frame from the first base. The junction shows trimming of 0 bases on V and 6 bases on J, plus 15 bases between the germline ends.